This T cell receptor beta chain was captured by sequencing in a study of OX40 agonist ivuxolimab in advanced cancers. V trimming: 9 bases; J trimming: 3 bases; junction bases outside the gene matches: 7. From germline, CDR1 is SGHDN and CDR2 FVKESK. The CDR3 covers 13 residues. Measured with immunoSEQ multiplex PCR; TCRdb has only the in-frame clones, and not every one. This sample carries about 30,000 clones, roughly 80% of them seen once, and the ten largest clones take more than 20%. This specimen consisted of CD4+ or CD8+ T cells sorted from blood, obtained in a trial of the OX40 agonist ivuxolimab. The TCR was taken from an adult with an advanced solid tumor such as melanoma, head and neck, liver or kidney cancer. The J gene is TRBJ2-7, the V gene TRBV14; TRBD1 matches at 8 bases. The CDR3 bases are TGTGCCAGGACACAGGGGGTAGACTACGAGCAGTACTTC. Translating it yields CARTQGVDYEQYF.